The clone carrying this TCR beta chain was observed at least ten times. The antigen is undetermined. The ends were cut back, 2 bases at V and 10 bases at J, with 14 bases in the middle. There are 13 residues in the CDR3. Germline CDR1 and CDR2: SGHVS and FQNEAQ. The data derive from a study of T cell repertoires in cytomegalovirus infection. Study results and caveats: Summed frequency of shared TCR beta families picked out CMV carriers who also had the relevant HLA.

One entry per CDR3 protein, called by TCRdb with MiXCR from the reads. This sample has roughly 600,000 distinct CDR3 sequences, with 20% to 30% found just once. The chain recombines TRBV7-8 with TRBJ1-1, with a tentative D call TRBD1 (6 bases). The sequencing input was CD8+ T cells from PBMCs. This receptor was taken from a human donor in good health (CMV status not recorded). Some clones in this sample may be carry-over from other donors' samples. CDR3: CASSLPGEYVAFF. The CDR3 DNA sequence: TGTGCCAGCAGCTTACCAGGGGAATATGTAGCTTTCTTT.